The T cell receptor beta chain described here comes from a study of T cell responses to AZD1222 COVID-19 vaccine. Study at large: Second doses at about 4 or about 12 weeks were pooled. Study-level results: Baseline seropositivity characterized only six AZD1222 recipients. Along spike, vaccine-associated CD4 TCRs were found throughout, with dominance at 160-218 and 743-854. Donors were mostly white British, more females; clonal diversity possibly underestimated.

The CDR3 sequence is 16 residues long. Germline loops: CDR1 SNHLY, CDR2 FYNNEI. V was trimmed by 3 bases and J by 2 bases, leaving 15 bases between them. On this clone: Its antigen is as yet unknown.

The protocol was immunoSEQ multiplex PCR, while the TCRdb copy is restricted to in-frame clones and leaves out a portion. The sample records approximately 110,000 clones, about 80% being singletons. This sequence originates from an adult in good health. This chain uses TRBV2 with TRBJ2-3; D unresolved. This specimen was peripheral blood, taken on day 0 of AZD1222 vaccination. CDR3 sequence reads: CASSDPRMTLTDTQYF. DNA for the CDR3: TGTGCCAGCAGTGACCCAAGGATGACACTCACAGATACGCAGTATTTT.